A single sample gave rise to the 31 T cell receptor beta chains below, sequenced in a study of cytomegalovirus exposure and HLA in healthy donors. The PCR ran on 60 Vbeta and 13 Jbeta primers. Sequenced by immunoSEQ multiplex PCR; TCRdb stores in-frame clones only, minus some. This listing includes 150,000 to 250,000 clones. The sequenced material came from PBMCs. The receptors originated from a boy younger than 18 in good health and CMV-seronegative.

CDR3 DNA sequence: TGTGCCAGCAGCCAGACAGGGGTCGATGAGCAGTTCTTC. Translation gives CASSQTGVDEQFF. The chain combines TRBV11-3 with TRBJ2-1; 8 bases align to TRBD1. V was pared by 5 bases and J by 8 bases, with 5 bases of the junction left unmatched. The V gene's germline CDR1 is SGHNT and CDR2 YENEEA. There are 13 residues in the CDR3.

The genes are TRBV6-5 and TRBJ2-7; the D gene is possibly TRBD1 (5 bases). V gave up 7 bases and J gave up 0 bases, with 13 bases separating them. This CDR3 is 14 amino acids long. Germline V gene data show CDR1 as MNHEY and CDR2 as SVGAGI. For the CDR3, the DNA is TGTGCCAGCAAGACGGCAGGGCGCTCCTACGAGCAGTACTTC. Translated, it gives CASKTAGRSYEQYF.

The rearrangement uses TRBV2 and TRBJ1-1; D is possibly TRBD1 (5 bases). The germline CDR1 and CDR2 sequences are SNHLY and FYNNEI. Trimming took off 7 bases at V and 2 bases at J, with 11 bases between the two ends. This CDR3 contains 13 residues. The CDR3 DNA follows: TGTGCCAGCATGAGACAGATCAACACTGAAGCTTTCTTT. Encoded protein: CASMRQINTEAFF.

The chain combines TRBV6-1 with TRBJ1-2; TRBD1 matches at 10 bases. The germline V gene has CDR1 MNHNS and CDR2 SASEGT. V lost 6 bases and J lost 4; bases outside the gene matches: 8. This CDR3 has 15 residues. DNA for the CDR3: TGTGCCAGCAGCGAACCGACAGGGGGCCTCTATGGCTACACCTTC. Amino acid sequence: CASSEPTGGLYGYTF.

The V gene is TRBV7-9, the J gene TRBJ2-7; 12 bases agree with TRBD2. CDR1 and CDR2 from the germline V gene are SEHNR and FQNEAQ (reference sequence). CDR3 length: 16 amino acids. V dropped 1 base and J dropped 8; count of bases not matched to a gene: 9. The CDR3 DNA reads TGTGCCAGCAGCTTAGGACTAGCGGGGGCCAACAGGAAGCAGTACTTC. Residues: CASSLGLAGANRKQYF.

The rearrangement links TRBV6-5 to TRBJ1-2; no definite D call. Germline CDR1 is MNHEY and CDR2 is SVGAGI. There are 13 residues in the CDR3. V lost 2 bases, J lost 5 bases, and 9 bases lay in between. DNA of the CDR3: TGTGCCAGCAGTTACCTAGCGCGGTATGGCTACACCTTC. Residues: CASSYLARYGYTF.

The chain joins TRBV12-2 to TRBJ1-1; the table's D call TRBD1 went unverified against the DNA. TRBV12-2 is classified as a pseudogene. The CDR3 has 15 amino acids. The CDR3 is CASRLGRQGGTEAFF. CDR3 DNA sequence: TGTGCAAGTCGCTTAGGGCGGCAGGGTGGGACTGAAGCTTTCTTT.

The rearrangement uses TRBV7-8 and TRBJ2-5; 9 bases match TRBD1. CDR1 and CDR2 (germline): SGHVS, FQNEAQ. With 4 bases clipped from V and 6 bases from J, the junction kept 9 bases outside the gene matches. This CDR3 has 15 residues. This CDR3 reads CASSSNRDRAQTQYF. CDR3 coding DNA: TGTGCCAGCAGCTCAAATCGGGACAGGGCGCAGACCCAGTACTTC.

Worth noting for this clone: The junction differs from germline at one of its ends, possibly a read error. J is TRBJ1-1 and V is TRBV5-1, with D possibly TRBD1 on 5 matching bases. The CDR3 totals 14 residues. CDR1 SGHRS and CDR2 YFSETQ come from the germline V gene. CDR3 loop: CASSLAGDGPEAFF. Here the CDR3 DNA reads TGCGCCAGCAGCTTGGCGGGGGACGGGCCTGAGGCTTTCTTT. The whole variable domain, filled in from reference TRBV5-1 and TRBJ1-1, reads KAGVTQTPRYLIKTRGQQVTLSCSPISGHRSVSWYQQTPGQGLQFLFEYFSETQRNKGNFPGRFSGRQFSNSRSEMNVSTLELGDSALYLCASSLAGDGPEAFFGQGTRLTVV.

This chain joins TRBV30 and TRBJ1-6; D is uncertain. The CDR3 sequence is 11 residues long. V was pared by 2 bases and J by 10 bases, with 6 bases between. Germline V gives CDR1 GTSNPN, CDR2 SVGIG (reference sequence). The chain's CDR3 is CAWSFESPLHF. The CDR3 DNA follows: TGTGCCTGGAGTTTCGAGTCACCCCTCCACTTT. The full variable domain, with the rest looked up from reference TRBV30 and TRBJ1-6, is SQTIHQWPATLVQPVGSPLSLECTVEGTSNPNLYWYRQAAGRGLQLLFYSVGIGQISSEVPQNLSASRPQDRQFILSSKKLLLSDSGFYLCAWSFESPLHFGNGTRLTVT.

V and J are TRBV7-9 and TRBJ1-6; D is undetermined. Trimming left V 1 base short and J 10 bases short, with 8 bases between. This CDR3 has 13 amino acids. Germline assignment: CDR1 SEHNR and CDR2 FQNEAQ (reference sequence). This CDR3 reads CASSLESASPLHF. CDR3 nucleotide sequence: TGTGCCAGCAGCTTAGAGAGTGCCTCACCCCTCCACTTT.

V is TRBV5-4 and J is TRBJ2-3; D is uncertain. The CDR3 runs to 12 residues. V was shortened by 2 bases and J by 3 bases, with 4 bases between the two germline ends. The germline gives CDR1 SGHNT, CDR2 YYREEE (reference sequence). CDR3 in DNA: TGTGCCAGCAGCTTTAGAACAGATACGCAGTATTTT. It codes for CASSFRTDTQYF.

The rearrangement links TRBV6-5 to TRBJ1-2; TRBD1 is a possible D gene (6 bases). Trimming took 5 bases from V and 8 from J, leaving 9 bases between them. The length of the CDR3 is 11 residues. CDR1 and CDR2 from the germline V gene are MNHEY and SVGAGI. The CDR3 protein is CASSTGKGYTF. CDR3 DNA: TGTGCCAGCAGTACAGGGAAGGGCTACACCTTC.

Here the CDR3 DNA reads TGTGCCAGCAGCTTAAGACAGGGCCTGAACTATGGCTACACCTTC. It translates to CASSLRQGLNYGYTF. V and J are TRBV5-4 and TRBJ1-2; TRBD1 matches at 7 bases. Germline CDR1 reads SGHNT; CDR2 reads YYREEE (reference sequence). The CDR3 is 15 residues long. Unmatched junction bases numbered 6, after V lost 2 bases and J lost 2 bases.

The chain couples TRBV7-3 to TRBJ2-1; possibly TRBD2 for D (7 bases). The CDR3 contains 15 residues. Germline CDR1 is SGHTA and CDR2 is FQGTGA. V was pared by 5 bases and J by 6 bases, with 17 bases between. The CDR3 DNA sequence: TGTGCCAGCAGCCGGGGGGCAGGGGAGATCAATGAGCAGTTCTTC. This codes for CASSRGAGEINEQFF.

The gene calls are TRBV9 and TRBJ1-2, with TRBD1 as a possible D gene (6 bases). Trimming stripped 3 bases from V and 9 bases from J, with 9 bases between. The germline V gene has CDR1 SGDLS and CDR2 YYNGEE. The CDR3 runs 11 residues. The DNA of the CDR3 is TGTGCCAGCAGCGACAGGGTTCGCTACACCTTC. It specifies CASSDRVRYTF. Using reference TRBV9 and TRBJ1-2 for the parts outside the CDR3, the full variable domain is DSGVTQTPKHLITATGQRVTLRCSPRSGDLSVYWYQQSLDQGLQFLIQYYNGEERAKGNILERFSAQQFPDLHSELNLSSLELGDSALYFCASSDRVRYTFGSGTRLTVV.

The rearrangement uses TRBV19 and TRBJ2-7; TRBD2 might be the D (6 bases). Germline CDR1 LNHDA, CDR2 SQIVND (reference sequence). The CDR3 covers 14 residues. V lost 6 bases and J lost 7, with 19 bases in between. The DNA for the CDR3 is TGTGCCAGTAGCCCCGGGCGGGGTTCAAGGGAGCAGTACTTC. Residues: CASSPGRGSREQYF.

The rearrangement joins TRBV5-6 to TRBJ1-1, with 7 bases matching TRBD1. Per the germline V gene, CDR1 is SGHDT and CDR2 is YYEEEE. The ends lost 3 bases at V and 5 bases at J; junction bases unmatched: 13. CDR3 length equals 16 residues. In DNA form, the CDR3 reads TGTGCCAGCAGCTCTCCCTTAACAGGGGCGCGGACTGAAGCTTTCTTT. Translating it yields CASSSPLTGARTEAFF.

This chain links TRBV18 with TRBJ2-7; 9 bases fit TRBD1. The V and J ends lost 4 bases and 4 bases, in that order; junction bases with no gene match: 8. Germline CDR1 reads KGHSH; CDR2 reads LQKENI. The CDR3 is 15 amino acids. CDR3 in amino acids: CASSRDRGLGYEQYF. DNA for the CDR3: TGTGCCAGCTCACGTGACAGGGGGTTAGGGTACGAGCAGTACTTC.

V gene TRBV5-1 combines with J gene TRBJ2-7; 10 bases are a match to TRBD2. The CDR3 has 18 amino acids. CDR1 SGHRS and CDR2 YFSETQ come from the germline V gene. Trimming removed 0 bases from V and 3 bases from J; junction bases left unmatched: 12. The CDR3 bases are TGCGCCAGCAGCTTGGATCCAACCGGCGGACTAGCGGACTACGAGCAGTACTTC. This encodes CASSLDPTGGLADYEQYF.

This sequence joins TRBV15 and TRBJ2-1, with 9 bases matching TRBD1. The CDR3 consists of 15 residues. Germline CDR1 and CDR2: LNHNV and YYDKDF (reference sequence). Germline trimming cut 0 bases from V and 8 bases from J; bases unmatched to any gene: 5. The CDR3 loop is CATSRDRDREYEQFF. As DNA, the CDR3 is TGTGCCACCAGCAGAGATCGGGACAGGGAGTATGAGCAGTTCTTC.

The CDR3 here is CASRGSGEYNEQFF. The CDR3 nucleotides read TGTGCCAGCAGGGGTAGCGGGGAGTACAATGAGCAGTTCTTC. The chain employs TRBV2 and TRBJ2-1; 8 positions agree with TRBD2. Germline assignment: CDR1 SNHLY and CDR2 FYNNEI. The CDR3 is 14 amino acids. The J segment lost 4 bases and the V segment lost 6 bases, leaving 5 bases of the junction unmatched.

Note on this clone: The same CDR3 is also encoded by other DNA sequences in this sample. The rearrangement joins TRBV5-1 to TRBJ2-2; D is perhaps TRBD1 (6 bases). Germline V gene lookup returns CDR1 SGHRS and CDR2 YFSETQ. Trimming shortened V by 2 bases and J by 1 base, and 9 bases separated the two germline ends. The CDR3 has 15 residues. The DNA for the CDR3 is TGCGCCAGCAGCTTAGGACAGATGAACACCGGGGAGCTGTTTTTT. It specifies CASSLGQMNTGELFF.

This chain links TRBV7-8 with TRBJ2-6; possibly TRBD2 for D (6 bases). This CDR3 is built from 18 residues. The V end lost 4 bases, the J end lost 0 bases, and 16 bases lay between the germline ends. Germline CDR1 is SGHVS and CDR2 is FQNEAQ. The CDR3 nucleotides are TGTGCCAGCAGCTACCTTGGGGGGACCTACTCTGGGGCCAACGTCCTGACTTTC. Its protein is CASSYLGGTYSGANVLTF. The variable domain in full, with the rest retrieved from reference TRBV7-8 and TRBJ2-6, is GAGVSQSPRYKVAKRGQDVALRCDPISGHVSLFWYQQALGQGPEFLTYFQNEAQLDKSGLPSDRFFAERPEGSVSTLKIQRTQQEDSAVYLCASSYLGGTYSGANVLTFGAGSRLTVL.

The V gene is TRBV11-2, the J gene TRBJ1-1; 7 bases map to TRBD1. Unmatched junction bases numbered 8, after V lost 1 base and J lost 0 bases. The CDR3 sequence is 17 residues long. Germline CDR1 SGHAT, CDR2 FQNNGV. The CDR3 here is CASSLGRGTALNTEAFF. The CDR3 DNA is TGTGCCAGCAGCTTAGGGAGGGGGACAGCACTGAACACTGAAGCTTTCTTT.

V is TRBV5-1 and J is TRBJ2-3; 9 positions match TRBD1. This CDR3 is built from 17 residues. The trim removed 7 bases at V and 0 bases at J, leaving 12 bases unmatched. Germline loops: CDR1 SGHRS, CDR2 YFSETQ. CDR3 bases: TGCGCCAGCGCCAGACAGGGGGTGCGGAGTAGCACAGATACGCAGTATTTT. This sequence encodes CASARQGVRSSTDTQYF. Variable domain in full (rest from reference TRBV5-1 and TRBJ2-3): KAGVTQTPRYLIKTRGQQVTLSCSPISGHRSVSWYQQTPGQGLQFLFEYFSETQRNKGNFPGRFSGRQFSNSRSEMNVSTLELGDSALYLCASARQGVRSSTDTQYFGPGTRLTVL.

The V and J genes are TRBV7-3 and TRBJ2-1, with D maybe TRBD2 (7 bases). V lost 4 bases and J 2 bases, leaving 12 bases between the germline ends. Germline V gives CDR1 SGHTA, CDR2 FQGTGA. The CDR3 totals 15 residues. Here the CDR3 DNA reads TGTGCCAGCAGCTCGGCGGGGGCCCCCTACAATGAGCAGTTCTTC. This translates into CASSSAGAPYNEQFF.

The chain couples TRBV5-6 to TRBJ2-3, with a possible D match to TRBD2 (5 bases). The CDR3 spans 16 residues. Germline CDR1 is SGHDT and CDR2 is YYEEEE. The V and J ends lost 4 bases and 0 bases respectively, with 15 bases between them. CDR3 sequence: CASSPEGRTSTDTQYF. CDR3 DNA: TGTGCCAGCAGCCCGGAAGGTAGGACTAGCACAGATACGCAGTATTTT.

CDR3 in DNA: TGTGCCAGCAGGCTTAACAGAAACAATCAGCCCCAGCATTTT. This gives the protein CASRLNRNNQPQHF. J is TRBJ1-5 and V is TRBV2, with D unclear. CDR1 and CDR2 (germline): SNHLY, FYNNEI. This CDR3 has 14 residues. The V end was cut by 6 bases, the J end by 3 bases, with 12 bases between.

The genes are TRBV19 and TRBJ2-2; 11 bases match TRBD2. CDR3 length: 15 amino acids. The germline gives CDR1 LNHDA, CDR2 SQIVND (reference sequence). The V gene end was trimmed by 6 bases and the J gene end by 9 bases; junction bases not matched to a gene: 9. CDR3: CASRSGLAVGRELFF. The CDR3 DNA sequence: TGTGCCAGTAGGTCGGGACTAGCGGTAGGAAGGGAGCTGTTTTTT.

This chain connects TRBV5-1 to TRBJ1-6; 8 bases match TRBD1. This CDR3 is 14 amino acids long. Germline V lookup: CDR1 SGHRS, CDR2 YFSETQ. J was trimmed by 14 bases and V by 4 bases; bases with no gene match: 11. In DNA form, the CDR3 reads TGCGCCAGCAGCCCGACCGGGACAGGTGACACCCTCCACTTT. This encodes CASSPTGTGDTLHF.